Listed below are T cell receptor beta chains from one sample, sequenced in a study of cytomegalovirus exposure and HLA in healthy donors. Assay used: immunoSEQ multiplex PCR; TCRdb lists only in-frame clones, some missing. In the table there are about 110,000 clones, around four fifths of which are singletons. Sequenced: PBMCs. These receptors all come from a woman aged 45-60 years in good health and CMV-seropositive. Both conserved end residues are part of each CDR3. D genes are given only for firm matches. Some rows have no size entry. The others give once, few or many, or a class for an expanded clone.

clone_size,v_call,j_call,d_call,cdr3_aa,cdr3_nt
few,TRBV20-1,TRBJ1-5,TRBD1,CSAPTGESQHF,TGCAGTGCTCCGACAGGGGAGTCCCAGCATTTT
NA,TRBV4-3,TRBJ2-2,NA,CASSRGIRTGELFF,TGCGCCAGCAGCAGAGGGATTCGAACCGGGGAGCTGTTTTTT
NA,TRBV4-3,TRBJ2-5,TRBD2,CASSQGLAGAGYQETQYF,TGCGCCAGCAGCCAAGGACTAGCGGGGGCTGGCTACCAAGAGACCCAGTACTTC
NA,TRBV7-9,TRBJ2-1,NA,CASSLQLGAHNEQFF,TGTGCCAGCAGCTTACAGTTAGGGGCCCACAATGAGCAGTTCTTC
few,TRBV2,TRBJ2-5,TRBD1,CASSGGQGDGQYF,TGTGCCAGCAGTGGGGGACAGGGTGACGGCCAGTACTTC
few,TRBV10-3,TRBJ1-2,TRBD1,CAISEAGQDYGYTF,TGTGCCATCAGTGAGGCGGGACAGGATTATGGCTACACCTTC
NA,TRBV2,TRBJ2-7,TRBD1,CASGGLGTGSGEQYF,TGTGCCAGCGGGGGGCTGGGGACAGGGTCGGGAGAGCAGTACTTC
NA,TRBV7-2,TRBJ2-3,TRBD1,CASSYDRESTDTQYF,TGTGCCAGCAGCTACGACAGGGAGAGCACAGATACGCAGTATTTT
NA,TRBV5-1,TRBJ2-3,NA,CASRASTGPTDTQYF,TGCGCCAGCAGAGCCTCGACAGGTCCCACAGATACGCAGTATTTT
once,TRBV7-2,TRBJ2-2,TRBD2,CASSLGGGGLPRTGELFF,TGTGCCAGCAGCTTAGGGGGCGGGGGACTTCCCCGCACCGGGGAGCTGTTTTTT
NA,TRBV6-6,TRBJ2-3,TRBD1,CASSLGQGYTDTQYF,TGTGCCAGCAGTCTCGGACAGGGGTACACAGATACGCAGTATTTT
few,TRBV29-1,TRBJ2-5,NA,CSVPGQTLETQYF,TGCAGCGTGCCCGGACAGACCCTAGAGACCCAGTACTTC
NA,TRBV6-5,TRBJ2-1,TRBD2,CASRLSGRANEQFF,TGTGCCAGCAGACTTAGCGGGAGGGCAAATGAGCAGTTCTTC
NA,TRBV19,TRBJ2-1,TRBD1,CASSPWTGNEQFF,TGTGCCAGTAGCCCTTGGACAGGGAATGAGCAGTTCTTC
NA,TRBV19,TRBJ2-2,TRBD2,CASIRREVGTGELFF,TGTGCCAGTATAAGGCGGGAGGTCGGGACCGGGGAGCTGTTTTTT
NA,TRBV19,TRBJ2-7,NA,CASSMGHPYEQYF,TGTGCCAGTAGTATGGGACACCCCTACGAGCAGTACTTC
few,TRBV10-3,TRBJ1-2,NA,CAIKGGGYTF,TGTGCCATCAAGGGGGGGGGCTACACCTTC
NA,TRBV19,TRBJ2-7,TRBD2,CASSMGSGSYEQYF,TGTGCCAGTAGTATGGGTAGCGGGAGCTACGAGCAGTACTTC
NA,TRBV2,TRBJ2-7,NA,CASLDSPYEQYF,TGTGCCAGCCTGGACAGCCCGTACGAGCAGTACTTC
few,TRBV27,TRBJ2-7,NA,CASSSGYEQYF,TGTGCCAGCAGTAGCGGCTACGAGCAGTACTTC
NA,TRBV7-3,TRBJ2-2,TRBD2,CASRRGSGGTGELFF,TGTGCCAGCAGACGAGGAAGCGGGGGCACCGGGGAGCTGTTTTTT
once,TRBV9,TRBJ2-7,TRBD2,CASSITHSGSVDEQYF,TGTGCCAGCAGCATAACTCATAGCGGGAGCGTCGACGAGCAGTACTTC
once,TRBV18,TRBJ2-5,TRBD1,CASSQEDRGPETQYF,TGTGCCAGCTCACAAGAAGACAGGGGGCCAGAGACCCAGTACTTC
NA,TRBV7-8,TRBJ2-1,TRBD2,CASSLRREGGNEQFF,TGTGCCAGCAGCTTAAGGCGGGAGGGAGGCAATGAGCAGTTCTTC
NA,TRBV6-1,TRBJ1-2,NA,CASSESGIYYGYTF,TGTGCCAGCAGTGAATCTGGCATCTACTATGGCTACACCTTC
NA,TRBV2,TRBJ2-6,NA,CASSEERSGANGLTF,TGTGCCAGCAGTGAAGAGCGATCTGGGGCCAACGGCCTGACTTTC
NA,TRBV23-1,TRBJ2-6,TRBD1,CASSQWDTSRGLPGANVLTF,TGCGCCAGCAGTCAATGGGACACCTCCAGGGGGCTCCCTGGGGCCAACGTCCTGACTTTC